This TCR beta chain is from a study of radiotherapy plus CTLA-4 blockade in lung cancer. Study-wide points: The study found tumor-derived TCR clones expanded in blood after radiotherapy plus ipilimumab. The best prediction of response reportedly came from early blood T cell clone dynamics, with interferon-beta.

Method: immunoSEQ multiplex PCR; TCRdb's copy keeps in-frame clones and lacks some. The table shows 58,000 or so clones, with roughly four fifths occurring only once. In the case of this clone: Its antigen is still unknown.

The study treated chemo-refractory metastatic non-small-cell lung cancer patients with focal radiation plus ipilimumab CTLA-4 blockade. This CDR3 contains 15 residues. The V segment lost 3 bases and the J segment 5 bases; nucleotides outside the gene matches: 4. Per the germline V gene, CDR1 is KGHSH and CDR2 is LQKENI. The J gene is TRBJ1-6, the V gene TRBV18, with 7 bases that match TRBD1. Sequencing used peripheral blood, obtained from a patient treated with radiotherapy plus ipilimumab. The clonotype was recovered from a human donor with non-small cell lung cancer who had a complete response to radiotherapy plus ipilimumab. CDR3 nucleotide sequence: TGTGCCAGCTCACCGACAGGGTTGAATAATTCACCCCTCCACTTT. Protein: CASSPTGLNNSPLHF.